The sequence of this T cell receptor (beta chain) was determined in a study of T-cell memory formation after mild COVID-19. Study conclusions and caveats: Clones contracting over day 15 to 85 were CD4/CD8 balanced, with later expanders leaning CD4+. Confirmation was lacking for SARS-CoV-2 specificity of second-wave clones that peaked on day 37. CD4+ contracting clones were found mainly in CM and EM, and CD8+ ones in EMRA.

The CDR3 consists of 12 residues. Looked up from germline, CDR1 is SGDLS and CDR2 is YYNGEE. Between the trimmed V and J ends, which lost 1 base and 5 bases, there was a span of 4 bases. This clonotype was detected only a few times. Its antigen is still unknown. MiXCR, run by TCRdb on the 5' RACE reads, gives a single entry per CDR3 protein. This sample yields 550,000 to 650,000 distinct CDR3 sequences, of which around 16% are seen a single time; just over 8% belongs to the top ten. The chain uses TRBV9 and TRBJ2-1, with D hard to call. The sequencing input was PBMCs or a T cell subset sorted from them (not recorded which). This clonotype was sampled from an adult woman who had mild COVID-19 (a few samples of this study predate the infection). Cell type and time point are not known. The CDR3 loop is CASSVWDNEQFF. The CDR3 region has the DNA TGTGCCAGCAGCGTATGGGACAATGAGCAGTTCTTC.